This T cell receptor (beta chain) appears in the sequencing data of a study of blood T cell repertoires in COVID-19. About the research overall: T cells, B-cell-depleted T cells, or PBMCs provided the cDNA or gDNA that served as material.

Original processing notes: Reference gene primer amplification yielded estimated nucleated cell counts. Libraries were prepared by immunoSEQ multiplex PCR; TCRdb keeps only in-frame clonotypes and omits some of them. The V and J calls and clone size come from that table; D and trimming were worked out from the DNA. Of 220,000 or so clones detected, about 80% appear once; the ten largest clones hold around 2%. Source material: peripheral blood. This receptor was identified in a woman older than 75 with acute or convalescent COVID-19.

This chain's CDR3 is CASSYSGRPNSPLHF. CDR3 nucleotides: TGTGCCAGCAGTTACTCGGGCAGGCCAAATTCACCCCTCCACTTT. This chain links TRBV6-5 with TRBJ1-6; D not resolved. From germline, CDR1 is MNHEY and CDR2 SVGAGI. The V and J ends lost 0 bases and 7 bases respectively, with 10 bases between them. The CDR3 covers 15 residues.